This entry lists 10 T cell receptor beta chains sequenced from one sample in a study of T cells after yellow fever vaccination. TCRdb reprocessed the 5' RACE reads with MiXCR, giving one entry per CDR3 protein. The data show 150,000 to 200,000 distinct CDR3 sequences, approximately 9.7% seen once. Sequenced material: CD8+ T cells sorted from PBMCs, taken 45 days after the yellow fever booster vaccination. The source of these receptors is a young man who received the YFV17D yellow fever vaccine.

This clonotype was observed a few times. CDR3 protein: CASSFLDRGNTGELFF. The CDR3, as DNA: TGTGCCAGCAGCTTTTTGGACAGGGGGAACACCGGGGAGCTGTTTTTT. This chain links TRBV7-9 with TRBJ2-2, with 9 bases matching TRBD1. This CDR3 has 16 amino acids. The germline CDR1 and CDR2 sequences are SEHNR and FQNEAQ (reference sequence). V trimming: 3 bases; J trimming: 1 base; junction bases outside the gene matches: 3.

This clonotype was seen only a few times. Written as DNA, the CDR3 is TGTGCCAGCAGTTTCAGGTGGGGCGAGCAGTACGTC. It specifies CASSFRWGEQYV. J is TRBJ2-7 and V is TRBV12-3 or TRBV12-4; D gene unclear. The CDR3 extends over 12 amino acids. V dropped 3 bases and J dropped 6 bases, with 9 bases sitting between them.

Only a few counts were recorded for this clonotype. The chain recombines TRBV5-4 with TRBJ1-1, with D possibly matching TRBD1 (6 bases). Trimming cost V 4 bases and J 1 base, with 11 bases left between them. The CDR3 is made up of 14 amino acids. The germline gives CDR1 SGHNT, CDR2 YYREEE (reference sequence). DNA of the CDR3: TGTGCCAGCAGCGTATCACAGGGGAACACTGAAGCTTTCTTT. Residues: CASSVSQGNTEAFF.

This clonotype was observed a handful of times. The junction differs from germline at one of its ends, possibly a read error. V and J are TRBV7-8 and TRBJ1-5; D is perhaps TRBD1 (6 bases). This CDR3 spans 15 amino acids. Looked up from germline, CDR1 is SGHVS and CDR2 is FQNEAQ. CDR3 DNA sequence: TGTGCCAGCAGCCTAGCACCCACAGGGAGTCAGCCCCAGCATTTT. Encoded protein: CASSLAPTGSQPQHF.

This chain links TRBV5-6 with TRBJ2-1; 8 bases agree with TRBD1. The CDR3 totals 15 residues. Germline CDR1 SGHDT, CDR2 YYEEEE. The V and J ends lost 4 bases and 7 bases, in that order; junction bases with no gene match: 10. Written as DNA, the CDR3 is TGTGCCAGCAGCCCCCCGGACAGGGTAGGGAATGAGCAGTTCTTC. This gives the protein CASSPPDRVGNEQFF.

The chain couples TRBV14 to TRBJ2-3; D might be TRBD2 (5 bases). Per germline, CDR1 SGHDN and CDR2 FVKESK. This CDR3 is built from 15 residues. Trimming removed 0 bases from V and 7 bases from J, with 14 bases in between. The CDR3 protein is CASSQEGVWTNTQYF. CDR3 coding DNA: TGTGCCAGCAGCCAAGAGGGAGTGTGGACCAATACGCAGTATTTT.

This chain links TRBV20-1 with TRBJ2-7; the match to TRBD1 covers 7 bases. The length of the CDR3 is 11 residues. The ends lost 8 bases at V and 5 bases at J; junction bases unmatched: 6. Per germline, CDR1 DFQATT and CDR2 SNEGSKA (reference sequence). CDR3 nucleotide sequence: TGCAGTCCGGCACAGGGGAACGAGCAGTACTTC. Translation gives CSPAQGNEQYF.

The V and J genes are TRBV9 and TRBJ1-3; 9 bases align to TRBD1. CDR1 and CDR2 from the germline V gene are SGDLS and YYNGEE. V lost 4 bases, J lost 4 bases, and 9 bases stayed unmatched. This CDR3 is built from 16 residues. In DNA form, the CDR3 reads TGTGCCAGCAGCCACTTCAAAGGGACAGGGGGAAACACCATATATTTT. Its protein product is CASSHFKGTGGNTIYF.

The chain carries TRBV15 and TRBJ2-3; 7 bases fit TRBD1. The CDR3 length is 16 residues. The V gene end was trimmed by 5 bases and the J gene end by 3 bases; junction bases not matched to a gene: 11. Looked up from germline, CDR1 is LNHNV and CDR2 is YYDKDF (reference sequence). The CDR3 bases are TGTGCCACCAGCCCTAGACAGGGCGGGTTTACAGATACGCAGTATTTT. The encoded protein is CATSPRQGGFTDTQYF.

The genes are TRBV25-1 and TRBJ2-1; perhaps TRBD1 as D (7 bases). The CDR3 loop spans 14 amino acids. V was shortened by 3 bases and J by 8 bases, with 14 bases between the two germline ends. Germline CDR1 is MGHDK and CDR2 is SYGVNS. CDR3 in DNA: TGTGCCAGCAGTGACCAAGGAGGGGGCGATGAGCAGTTCTTC. It translates to CASSDQGGGDEQFF. The full variable domain, its missing parts supplied by reference TRBV25-1 and TRBJ2-1, is EADIYQTPRYLVIGTGKKITLECSQTMGHDKMYWYQQDPGMELHLIHYSYGVNSTEKGDLSSESTVSRIRTEHFPLTLESARPSHTSQYLCASSDQGGGDEQFFGPGTRLTVL.